The 8 T cell receptor beta chains reported below all come from one sample, sequenced in a study of Ad26.COV2.S vaccination and SARS-CoV-2 variants. Sequencing used immunoSEQ multiplex PCR; TCRdb keeps in-frame clones, though not all of them. The sample includes some 250,000 clones, around nine tenths seen only once; the top ten take about 11%. This sample's treatment: some 20 received Ad26.COV2.S at low or high dose, single or two shots; five or six received placebo; per-sample allocation not given. The investigators took samples on day 63 after the first vaccine or placebo injection. Specimen: peripheral blood, collected in a trial of Ad26.COV2.S vaccine versus placebo. The receptor set was obtained from a person between 18 and 59 years old who received the Ad26.COV2.S COVID-19 vaccine or a placebo.

DNA of the CDR3: TGCGCCAGCAGCCAAGATAACAAGAGTGGGACTGAAGCTTTCTTT. Protein: CASSQDNKSGTEAFF. The chain uses TRBV4-3 and TRBJ1-1, with D hard to call. Trimming took off 0 bases at V and 5 bases at J, with 13 bases between the two ends. Germline V gives CDR1 LGHNA, CDR2 YSLEER. CDR3 length: 15 amino acids.

This clone was seen a single time. The chain employs TRBV9 and TRBJ2-3; TRBD1 matches 8 bases. Germline CDR1 and CDR2: SGDLS and YYNGEE. This CDR3 has 17 amino acids. The V gene end was trimmed by 3 bases and the J gene end by 2 bases; junction bases not matched to a gene: 11. CDR3: CASSARGRDRNTDTQYF. The CDR3 DNA reads as TGTGCCAGCAGCGCTAGGGGACGGGACAGGAACACAGATACGCAGTATTTT.

The chain employs TRBV4-3 and TRBJ2-5, with D perhaps TRBD2 (5 bases). The V gene's germline CDR1 is LGHNA and CDR2 YSLEER. This CDR3 has 15 residues. V was trimmed by 0 bases and J by 7 bases, leaving 15 bases between them. The CDR3 region is CASSQETRGKGTQYF. In DNA form, the CDR3 reads TGCGCCAGCAGCCAAGAGACCCGAGGGAAGGGGACCCAGTACTTC.

The chain joins TRBV30 to TRBJ1-3; D is ambiguous. Trimming took 2 bases from V and 2 from J, leaving 13 bases between them. Per germline, CDR1 GTSNPN and CDR2 SVGIG (reference sequence). The length of the CDR3 is 15 residues. The CDR3 nucleotides read TGTGCCTGGAGTCTTATCGTAGAGCCTGGAAACACCATATATTTT. This codes for CAWSLIVEPGNTIYF.

The CDR3 is CASSRSSATNEKLFF. The CDR3 coding sequence is TGTGCCAGCAGCCGATCAAGTGCAACTAATGAAAAACTGTTTTTT. The gene calls are TRBV7-9 and TRBJ1-4; no definite D call. CDR3 length: 15 amino acids. V dropped 5 bases and J dropped 0 bases, with 10 bases sitting between them. The germline V gene encodes CDR1 SEHNR and CDR2 FQNEAQ (reference sequence).

This clone has just one count. The CDR3 coding sequence is TGTGCCAGCAGCCAAGATCCAGAAAAACTGTTTTTT. As protein: CASSQDPEKLFF. V gene TRBV4-2 combines with J gene TRBJ1-4; the D is unclear. This CDR3 is 12 amino acids long. Germline V CDR1 and CDR2: LGHNA, YNFKEQ. V gave up 0 bases and J gave up 8 bases, with 4 bases separating them.

The gene calls are TRBV9 and TRBJ2-3, with 9 bases that match TRBD2. With V trimmed by 3 bases and J by 1 base, 3 bases remained unmatched. The CDR3 consists of 15 residues. CDR1 SGDLS and CDR2 YYNGEE come from the germline V gene. The CDR3 nucleotides read TGTGCCAGCAGCGCCTGGACTAGCGGCACAGATACGCAGTATTTT. This codes for CASSAWTSGTDTQYF.

The chain carries TRBV27 and TRBJ2-3; 9 bases match TRBD2. Trimming at V came to 2 bases and at J to 3 bases, leaving 6 bases not matched to a gene. This CDR3 spans 16 amino acids. Germline CDR1 reads MNHEY; CDR2 reads SMNVEV (reference sequence). The CDR3 nucleotides are TGTGCCAGCAGTTTAGGTTCGGCGGGGGGGACAGATACGCAGTATTTT. Amino acid sequence: CASSLGSAGGTDTQYF.